Shown below are 5 T cell receptor beta chains from a single sample sequenced in a study of T cell repertoires in cytomegalovirus infection. MiXCR was run by TCRdb on the reads, yielding one entry per CDR3 protein. The repertoire holds about 770,000 distinct CDR3 sequences, with 25% to 35% as singletons. These receptors lack a known antigen. The specimen comprised cultured CD8+ T cells from PBMCs, sampled from culture after CMV antigen stimulation. The source of these receptors is a human donor in good health (CMV status not recorded). Some clones in this sample may be carry-over from other donors' samples.

This clonotype was seen many times. The genes are TRBV7-2 and TRBJ1-5; D may be TRBD1 (5 bases). Trimming took off 1 base at V and 7 bases at J, with 14 bases between the two ends. Germline V gene lookup returns CDR1 SGHTA and CDR2 FQGNSA. The CDR3 is made up of 15 amino acids. CDR3 protein: CASSLVGGARQPQHF. CDR3 in DNA: TGTGCCAGCAGCTTAGTTGGAGGGGCACGGCAGCCCCAGCATTTT.

V is TRBV28 and J is TRBJ1-2, with unresolved D. V lost 4 bases and J 0 bases, leaving 12 bases between the germline ends. The CDR3 consists of 15 residues. Germline values: CDR1 MDHEN, CDR2 SYDVKM. Written as DNA, the CDR3 is TGTGCCAGCAGTTCCCCCTGGGCGGCTAACTATGGCTACACCTTC. Encoded protein: CASSSPWAANYGYTF.

This chain joins TRBV7-3 and TRBJ2-1; 9 positions match TRBD2. The germline V gene encodes CDR1 SGHTA and CDR2 FQGTGA. This CDR3 comprises 17 residues. V lost 0 bases to trimming and J lost 0 bases; unmatched junction nucleotides: 3. The CDR3 region is CASSLTAGGSSYNEQFF. Here the CDR3 DNA reads TGTGCCAGCAGCTTAACAGCGGGGGGTAGCTCCTACAATGAGCAGTTCTTC.

This clonotype was counted ten times or more. V is TRBV12-3 or TRBV12-4 and J is TRBJ2-2; 11 nucleotides align to TRBD2. The CDR3 sequence is 16 residues long. Trimming removed 6 bases from V and 3 bases from J; junction bases left unmatched: 6. The CDR3: CASRISGGADTGELFF. The DNA for the CDR3 is TGTGCCAGCAGGATTAGCGGGGGGGCTGACACCGGGGAGCTGTTTTTT.

This clonotype was seen more than once but under ten times. The CDR3 loop is CASSYAAWEQYF. CDR3 DNA sequence: TGTGCCAGCAGTTACGCGGCGTGGGAGCAGTACTTC. The V and J genes are TRBV6-2 or TRBV6-3 and TRBJ2-7; D unclear. V lost 2 bases to trimming and J lost 7 bases, with 9 bases between them. This CDR3 region has 12 residues. Germline-derived CDR1 and CDR2 are MNHEY and SVGEGT.